This T cell receptor (beta chain) originates from a study of CD4+ T cells in melanoma. Germline V lookup: CDR1 SEHNR, CDR2 FQNEAQ (reference sequence). Trimming stripped 1 base from V and 3 bases from J, with 9 bases between. CDR3 length: 14 amino acids. Here immunoSEQ multiplex PCR was the method, and the copy in TCRdb shows in-frame clones only, minus some. The data show around 15,000 clones, with 65% to 85% seen just once and about 6.6% held by the top ten. This clone has just a few counts. What it binds is unknown. Study observations and caveats: Diverse differentiation states were reported for melanoma neoantigen-specific CD4+ T cells. A reported correlation linked neoantigen-specific CD4+ T cells to CD8+, macrophage and B cell function.

The sample taken for sequencing was cells from a culture (not recorded whether cultured in vitro). This clonotype was sampled from a human donor with melanoma. This rearrangement joins TRBV7-9 to TRBJ2-5; maybe TRBD1 (5 bases). For the CDR3, the DNA is TGTGCCAGCAGCTTAGAAAGGGGAAAAGAGACCCAGTACTTC. It yields the protein CASSLERGKETQYF.